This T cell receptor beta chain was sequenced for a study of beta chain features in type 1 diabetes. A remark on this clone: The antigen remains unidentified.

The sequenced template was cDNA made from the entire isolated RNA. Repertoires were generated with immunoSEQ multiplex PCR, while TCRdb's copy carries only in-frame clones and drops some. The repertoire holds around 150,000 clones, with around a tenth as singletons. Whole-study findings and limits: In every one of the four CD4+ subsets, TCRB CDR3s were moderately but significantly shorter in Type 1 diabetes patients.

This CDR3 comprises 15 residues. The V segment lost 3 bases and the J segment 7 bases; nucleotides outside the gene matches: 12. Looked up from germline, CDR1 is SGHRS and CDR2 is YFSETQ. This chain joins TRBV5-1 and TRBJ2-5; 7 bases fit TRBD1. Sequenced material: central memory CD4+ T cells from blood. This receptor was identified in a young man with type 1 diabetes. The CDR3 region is CASSSGLTGDATQYF. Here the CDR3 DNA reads TGCGCCAGCAGCTCGGGCCTAACAGGGGATGCGACCCAGTACTTC.